This paragraph reports one T cell receptor beta chain. This specimen comes from a study of T cell responses to AZD1222 COVID-19 vaccine. The CDR3 is 12 amino acids. Trimming left V 0 bases short and J 6 bases short, with 6 bases between. Looked up from germline, CDR1 is SGHDT and CDR2 is YYEEEE. Data came from immunoSEQ multiplex PCR; TCRdb stores just in-frame clones and leaves some out. The repertoire consists of 75,000 to 95,000 clones, with around nine tenths occurring once and the leading ten covering roughly 3.9%. V gene TRBV5-6 combines with J gene TRBJ1-1; D is ambiguous. Sequencing used peripheral blood, obtained on day 0 of AZD1222 vaccination. This receptor was taken from an adult in good health. The CDR3 DNA reads as TGTGCCAGCAGCTTGGGGGCAGCTGAAGCTTTCTTT. Translating it yields CASSLGAAEAFF.